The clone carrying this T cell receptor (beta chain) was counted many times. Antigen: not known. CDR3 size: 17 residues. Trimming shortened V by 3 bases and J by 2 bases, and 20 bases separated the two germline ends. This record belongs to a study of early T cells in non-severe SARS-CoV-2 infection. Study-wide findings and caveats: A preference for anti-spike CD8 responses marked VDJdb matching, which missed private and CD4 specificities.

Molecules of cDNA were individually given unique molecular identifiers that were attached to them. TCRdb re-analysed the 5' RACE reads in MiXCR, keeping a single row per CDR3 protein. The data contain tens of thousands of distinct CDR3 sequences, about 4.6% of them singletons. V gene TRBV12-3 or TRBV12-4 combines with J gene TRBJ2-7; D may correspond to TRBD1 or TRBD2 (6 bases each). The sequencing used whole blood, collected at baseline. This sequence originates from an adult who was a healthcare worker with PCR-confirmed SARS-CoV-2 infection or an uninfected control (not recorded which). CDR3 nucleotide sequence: TGTGCCAGCAGTTTGGGAGGAGGGGGGCCGACAACCTACGAGCAGTACTTC. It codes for CASSLGGGGPTTYEQYF.